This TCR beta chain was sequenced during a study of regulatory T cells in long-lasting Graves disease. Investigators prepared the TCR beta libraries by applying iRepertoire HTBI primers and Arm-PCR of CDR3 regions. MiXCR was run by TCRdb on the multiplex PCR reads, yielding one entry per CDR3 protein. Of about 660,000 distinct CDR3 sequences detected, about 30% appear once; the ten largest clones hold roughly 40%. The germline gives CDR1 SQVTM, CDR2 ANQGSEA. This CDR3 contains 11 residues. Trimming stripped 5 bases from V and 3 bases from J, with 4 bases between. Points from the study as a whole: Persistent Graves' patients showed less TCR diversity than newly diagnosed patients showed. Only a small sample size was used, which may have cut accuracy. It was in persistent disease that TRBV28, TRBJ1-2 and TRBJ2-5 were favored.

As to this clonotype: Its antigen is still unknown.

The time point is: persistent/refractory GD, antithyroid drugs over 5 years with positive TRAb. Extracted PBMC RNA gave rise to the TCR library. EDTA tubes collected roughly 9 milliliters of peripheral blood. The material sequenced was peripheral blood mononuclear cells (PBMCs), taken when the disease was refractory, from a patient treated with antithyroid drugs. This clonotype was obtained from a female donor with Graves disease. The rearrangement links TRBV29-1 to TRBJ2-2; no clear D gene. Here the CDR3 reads CSVSHTGELFF. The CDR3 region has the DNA TGCAGCGTTAGTCACACCGGGGAGCTGTTTTTT.